These T cell receptor beta chains were read from a single sample in a study of Graves' ophthalmopathy and Graves' hyperthyroidism. TCRdb reprocessed the multiplex PCR reads with MiXCR, giving one entry per CDR3 protein. Among 400,000 to 500,000 distinct CDR3 sequences listed, 21% were seen once. The sequencing sample was made of peripheral blood. Receptors originate from a woman between 18 and 30 years old with stable Graves' hyperthyroidism. The CDR3 runs from the conserved cysteine through the conserved F or W. The D gene is left open where the match is weak. Clone size is shown for a subset of rows, as once, few, many or a class of expanded clone.

d_gene,abundance,len,j_gene,v_gene,CDR3nt,CDR3aa
.,many,12,TRBJ1-1,TRBV2,TGTGCCAGCGGAAGATTGATTGCTGAAGCTTTCTTT,CASGRLIAEAFF
TRBD1,.,15,TRBJ1-5,TRBV18,TGTGCCAGCTCATCGAGACAGGGAGTAGGGCAGCCCCAGCATTTT,CASSSRQGVGQPQHF
.,many,13,TRBJ2-2,TRBV30,TGTGCCTGGAGCCGCCGGCAGAGCGGGGAGCTGTTTTTT,CAWSRRQSGELFF
.,many,11,TRBJ1-1,TRBV29-1,TGCAGCGTTGACGGGCCCACTGAAGCTTTCTTT,CSVDGPTEAFF
.,many,15,TRBJ1-5,TRBV12-3/TRBV12-4,TGTGCCAGCAGTTTTGGGGCGCCAACCGGGATGACCCAGCATTTT,CASSFGAPTGMTQHF
.,many,17,TRBJ2-2,TRBV7-3,TGTGCCAGCAGCCCCTATGTTGGCGGAGACCGGGAAGTGAAGCTGTTTTTT,CASSPYVGGDREVKLFF
.,.,14,TRBJ1-2,TRBV6-2/TRBV6-3,TGTGCCAGCAGTTCGCAGAGGGGCACCTATGGCTACACCTTC,CASSSQRGTYGYTF
TRBD2,many,15,TRBJ2-3,TRBV28,TGTGCCAGCAGTTTACTAGCGGGAGGCTCAGATACGCAGTATTTT,CASSLLAGGSDTQYF
.,many,14,TRBJ2-7,TRBV15,TGTGCCACCAGCAGGGTGGTCGGTTCTGGGGAGCAGTACTTC,CATSRVVGSGEQYF
.,many,14,TRBJ2-7,TRBV6-5,TGTGCCAGCAGTCGACAGGGAGGGTCCTACGAGCAGTACTTC,CASSRQGGSYEQYF
TRBD1,many,14,TRBJ1-2,TRBV19,TGTGCCAGTAGGGGGCCGGACAGGGTACATGGCTACACCTTC,CASRGPDRVHGYTF
.,many,13,TRBJ1-1,TRBV6-1,TGTGCCAGCAGCCCACGTGAGTTCGCTGAAGCTTTCTTT,CASSPREFAEAFF
.,many,17,TRBJ2-7,TRBV6-2/TRBV6-3,TGTGCCAGCAGTTACTCGAACGGTCCAGGGCAAGTCTACGAGCAGTACTTC,CASSYSNGPGQVYEQYF
.,many,19,TRBJ1-5,TRBV6-6,TGTGCCAGCAGTTACAAGACAGGAAGGGTCCTATATAGCAATCAGCCCCAGCATTTT,CASSYKTGRVLYSNQPQHF